This T cell receptor (beta chain) was profiled in a study of cytomegalovirus exposure and HLA in healthy donors. Study-level results: A classifier reportedly called cytomegalovirus status with high sensitivity and specificity.

The study ran its PCR with 60 Vbeta and 13 Jbeta primers. The assay was immunoSEQ multiplex PCR, and TCRdb's table has in-frame clones only and misses some. The sample consists of more than 95,000 clones, around 81% of them appearing once. CDR1 and CDR2 from the germline V gene are WNHNN and SYGVQD (reference sequence). Trimming removed 5 bases from V and 6 bases from J, with 15 bases in between. The CDR3 covers 14 residues. With regard to this clone: The target antigen is unknown.

This sequence was found in a woman in her thirties in good health and CMV-seronegative. Sequencing was performed on PBMCs. The chain employs TRBV10-1 and TRBJ2-3, with D possibly matching TRBD1 (6 bases). As DNA, the CDR3 is TGCGCCAGCAGTCCAAACCCAGGGGCCGATACGCAGTATTTT. It specifies CASSPNPGADTQYF.